This TCR beta chain was recorded in a study of blood T cells in healthy people across ages. Study-level findings and limits: In long-lived donors, naive CD4+ cell counts and diversity exceeded those of aged donors. Higher naive T cell percentage went strongly together with higher TCR beta diversity. The unsorted PBMCs prevented any conclusive comparison of naive versus antigen-experienced cells.

Germline V gene sequence: CDR1 MDHEN, CDR2 SYDVKM. This CDR3 has 15 residues. The V end lost 4 bases, the J end lost 0 bases, and 13 bases lay between the germline ends. Alongside a J-beta primer mix, a sample-barcoded 5' primer served in a second PCR lasting about 7 to 11 cycles. TCRdb passed the 5' RACE reads through MiXCR, listing each CDR3 protein once. The sample consists of some 1.7 million distinct CDR3 sequences, roughly 28% of them appearing once. Turning to this clonotype: Antigen: not known.

What was sequenced was blood. The genes are TRBV28 and TRBJ2-7, with a possible D match to TRBD1 (6 bases). This clonotype was sampled from a woman aged 25-40 years in good health. The CDR3, as DNA: TGTGCCAGCAGTTCGACAGGTCCGTTCTCCTACGAGCAGTACTTC. Its protein is CASSSTGPFSYEQYF.